A selection of T cell receptor beta chains follows, all from one sample in a study of tumor-infiltrating lymphocytes in localized non-small cell lung cancer. This table comes from immunoSEQ multiplex PCR, and its TCRdb copy is limited to in-frame clones, with some not included. This table holds 21,000 or so clones, 73% found once. Sample: lung tumor tissue. The origin of the receptors is a human donor with non-small cell lung cancer. The CDR3 runs from the conserved cysteine through the conserved F or W. D genes are given only for firm matches. For some rows the clone size is stated as once, few or many, or as a class when expanded; others skip it.

>-|TRBJ2-7|-|TRBV30
TGTGCCTGGAGGGATCCCAGGGGGCGCGGGAGCCTCTACGAGCAGTACTTC
CAWRDPRGRGSLYEQYF
>TRBD1|TRBJ2-5|-|TRBV18
TGTGCCAGCTCACCGGGGACAGCGCCTCAAGAGACCCAGTACTTC
CASSPGTAPQETQYF
>-|TRBJ1-1|once|TRBV7-2
TGTGCCGGCTCTCTTTTACAGGTTAACACTGAAGCTTTCTTT
CAGSLLQVNTEAFF
>TRBD1|TRBJ1-6|-|TRBV5-1
TGCGCCAGCAGCTCATCCCCCACAGGGGACGATTCACCCCTCCACTTT
CASSSSPTGDDSPLHF
>-|TRBJ1-2|-|TRBV5-6
TGTGCCAGCAGCTTGAGATATGGCTACACCTTC
CASSLRYGYTF
>-|TRBJ1-5|few|TRBV10-2
TGCGCCAGCAGAGAAGGGCATCAGCCCCAGCATTTT
CASREGHQPQHF
>-|TRBJ1-1|few|TRBV4-3
TGCGCCAGCAGCCCCCTAGGGGAGAACACTGAAGCTTTCTTT
CASSPLGENTEAFF
>-|TRBJ1-5|-|TRBV2
TGTGCCAGCAGTGGGGCCGGAATAAATCAGCCCCAGCATTTT
CASSGAGINQPQHF
>TRBD2|TRBJ2-2|once|TRBV5-5
TGTGCCAGCAGCCGACTAGCGGGGGGCCCGAACACCGGGGAGCTGTTTTTT
CASSRLAGGPNTGELFF
>-|TRBJ2-1|-|TRBV9
TGTGCCAGCAGCGTAGACCGTACCACGCGGTACAATGAGCAGTTCTTC
CASSVDRTTRYNEQFF
>TRBD2|TRBJ2-3|-|TRBV2
TGTGCCAGCAGTGGGAGGAGTCTAGCGGGGGGGGATACGCAGTATTTT
CASSGRSLAGGDTQYF
>TRBD1|TRBJ1-1|-|TRBV4-3
TGCGCCAGCAGCCAAGGAGGGGGCGCGTGGACTGAAGCTTTCTTT
CASSQGGGAWTEAFF
>-|TRBJ1-1|-|TRBV6-1
TGTGCCATCGGACCCAGGGGCTCTGAAGCTTTCTTT
CAIGPRGSEAFF
>-|TRBJ1-1|-|TRBV7-6
TGTGCCAGCAGCCCAGAAAGGGATGAAGCTTTCTTT
CASSPERDEAFF
>-|TRBJ2-1|-|TRBV10-3
TGTGCCATCAGTGAAATCCGACCGTTAAATAGCTCCTACAATGAGCAGTTCTTC
CAISEIRPLNSSYNEQFF
>TRBD1|TRBJ2-6|-|TRBV5-6
TGTGCCACCGGACAGGGGAGCTCTGGGGCCAACGTCCTGACTTTC
CATGQGSSGANVLTF
>TRBD2|TRBJ2-7|-|TRBV18
TGTGCCAGCTCGAAACTAGCGGGGGCTTTCTACGAGCAGTACTTC
CASSKLAGAFYEQYF
>-|TRBJ2-1|-|TRBV7-2
TGTGCCAGCAGCTTACAAGACAATGAGCAGTTCTTC
CASSLQDNEQFF
>TRBD2|TRBJ2-5|-|TRBV7-6
TGTGCCAGCAGCTCCGGACTAGCGGGGGCCCAGTACCAAGAGACCCAGTACTTC
CASSSGLAGAQYQETQYF
>-|TRBJ2-1|medium-sized|TRBV6-5
TGTGCCACCAAAGGGGGGTACGATGAGCAGTTCTTC
CATKGGYDEQFF
>TRBD2|TRBJ2-7|-|TRBV5-1
TGCGCCAGCCGCCCAGCGGGGGGCCCCTACGAGCAGTACTTC
CASRPAGGPYEQYF
>-|TRBJ1-2|-|TRBV7-2
TGTGCCAGCAGCCGAGAGGGAGGACAAGGCTACACCTTC
CASSREGGQGYTF
>-|TRBJ2-5|-|TRBV7-3
TGTGCCAGCGGACTCGGGCCGCAAGAGACCCAGTACTTC
CASGLGPQETQYF
>-|TRBJ2-7|-|TRBV6-4
TGTGCCAGCAGTCCAGAAAGGGGATACGAGCAGTACTTC
CASSPERGYEQYF
>TRBD2|TRBJ2-1|once|TRBV7-2
TGTGCCAGCAGCTCCCGACGCGGGAGCTCCTACAATGAGCAGTTCTTC
CASSSRRGSSYNEQFF